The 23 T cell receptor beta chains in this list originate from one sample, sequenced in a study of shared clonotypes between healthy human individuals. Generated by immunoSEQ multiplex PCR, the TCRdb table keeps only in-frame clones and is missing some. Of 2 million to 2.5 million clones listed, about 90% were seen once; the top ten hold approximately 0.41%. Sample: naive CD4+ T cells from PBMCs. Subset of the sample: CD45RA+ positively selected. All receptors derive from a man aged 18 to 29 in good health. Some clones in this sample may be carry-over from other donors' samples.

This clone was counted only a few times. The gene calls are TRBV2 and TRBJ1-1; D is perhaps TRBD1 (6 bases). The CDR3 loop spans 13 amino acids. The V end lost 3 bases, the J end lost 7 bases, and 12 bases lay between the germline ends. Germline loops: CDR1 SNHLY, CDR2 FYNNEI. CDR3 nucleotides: TGTGCCAGCAGTGATGTGGGGGCCTTTGAAGCTTTCTTT. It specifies CASSDVGAFEAFF.

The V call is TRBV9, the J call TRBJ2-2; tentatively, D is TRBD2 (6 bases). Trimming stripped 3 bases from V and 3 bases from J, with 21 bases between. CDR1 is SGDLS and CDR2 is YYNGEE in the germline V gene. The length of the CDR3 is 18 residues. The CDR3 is CASSASRGGKGYTGELFF. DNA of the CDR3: TGTGCCAGCAGCGCCTCCCGTGGGGGGAAAGGGTACACCGGGGAGCTGTTTTTT. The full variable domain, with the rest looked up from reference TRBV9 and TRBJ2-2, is DSGVTQTPKHLITATGQRVTLRCSPRSGDLSVYWYQQSLDQGLQFLIQYYNGEERAKGNILERFSAQQFPDLHSELNLSSLELGDSALYFCASSASRGGKGYTGELFFGEGSRLTVL.

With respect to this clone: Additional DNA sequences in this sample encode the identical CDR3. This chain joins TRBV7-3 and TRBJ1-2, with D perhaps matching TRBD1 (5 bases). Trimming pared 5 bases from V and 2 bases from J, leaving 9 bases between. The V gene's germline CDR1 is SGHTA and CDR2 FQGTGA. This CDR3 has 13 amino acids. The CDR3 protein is CASSPGPNYGYTF. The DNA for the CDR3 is TGTGCCAGCAGCCCGGGACCAAACTATGGCTACACCTTC.

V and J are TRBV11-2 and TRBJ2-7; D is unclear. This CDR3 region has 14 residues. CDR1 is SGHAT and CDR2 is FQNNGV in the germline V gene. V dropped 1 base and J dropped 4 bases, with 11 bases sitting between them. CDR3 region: CASSLAPMVYEQYF. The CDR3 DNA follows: TGTGCCAGCAGCTTAGCCCCTATGGTTTACGAGCAGTACTTC.

The CDR3 region is CASRPGTSAQETQYF. CDR3 bases: TGTGCCAGCAGGCCCGGGACTAGCGCTCAGGAGACCCAGTACTTC. The chain employs TRBV11-2 and TRBJ2-5; 10 bases fit TRBD2. The CDR3 consists of 15 residues. Trimming removed 6 bases from V and 5 bases from J; junction bases left unmatched: 9. Germline assignment: CDR1 SGHAT and CDR2 FQNNGV.

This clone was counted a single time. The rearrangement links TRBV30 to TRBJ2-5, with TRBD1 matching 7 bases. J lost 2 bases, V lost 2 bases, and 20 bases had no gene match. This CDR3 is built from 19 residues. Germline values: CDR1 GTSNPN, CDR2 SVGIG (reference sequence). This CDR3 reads CAWSTNRWPRGGLQETQYF. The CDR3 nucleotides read TGTGCCTGGAGTACCAACCGGTGGCCCCGAGGGGGCTTACAAGAGACCCAGTACTTC.

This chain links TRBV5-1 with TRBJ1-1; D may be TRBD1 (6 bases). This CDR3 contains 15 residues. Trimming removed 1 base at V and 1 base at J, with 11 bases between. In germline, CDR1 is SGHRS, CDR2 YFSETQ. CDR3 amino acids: CASSLTGLGNTEAFF. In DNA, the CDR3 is TGCGCCAGCAGCTTGACAGGGCTCGGGAACACTGAAGCTTTCTTT.

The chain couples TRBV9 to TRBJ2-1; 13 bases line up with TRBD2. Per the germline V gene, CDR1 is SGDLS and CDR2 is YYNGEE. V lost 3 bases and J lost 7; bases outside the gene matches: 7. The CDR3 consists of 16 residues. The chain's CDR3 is CASSGTGTSGKNEQFF. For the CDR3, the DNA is TGTGCCAGCAGCGGAACCGGGACTAGCGGGAAGAATGAGCAGTTCTTC.

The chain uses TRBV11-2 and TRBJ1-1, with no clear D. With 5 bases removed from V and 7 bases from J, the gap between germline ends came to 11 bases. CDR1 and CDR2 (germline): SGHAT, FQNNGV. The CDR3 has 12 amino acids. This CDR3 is CASSLIYSEAFF. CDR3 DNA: TGTGCCAGCAGCCTAATCTATAGTGAAGCTTTCTTT.

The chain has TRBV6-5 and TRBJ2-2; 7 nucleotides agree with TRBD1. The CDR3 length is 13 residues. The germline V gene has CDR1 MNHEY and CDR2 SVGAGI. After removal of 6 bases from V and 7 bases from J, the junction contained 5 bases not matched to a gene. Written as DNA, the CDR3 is TGTGCCAGCAGGGAGACAGGGCGCGGGGAGCTGTTTTTT. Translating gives CASRETGRGELFF.

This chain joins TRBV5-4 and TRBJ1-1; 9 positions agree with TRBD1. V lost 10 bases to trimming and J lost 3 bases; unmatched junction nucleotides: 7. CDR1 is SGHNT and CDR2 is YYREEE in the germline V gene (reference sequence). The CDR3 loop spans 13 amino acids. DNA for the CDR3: TGTGCCCAAACAAGACAGGGGGACACTGAAGCTTTCTTT. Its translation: CAQTRQGDTEAFF.

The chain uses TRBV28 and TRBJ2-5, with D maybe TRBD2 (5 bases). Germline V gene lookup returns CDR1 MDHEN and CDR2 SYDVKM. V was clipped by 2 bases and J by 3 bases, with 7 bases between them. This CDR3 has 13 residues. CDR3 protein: CASSLGLEETQYF. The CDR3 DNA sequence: TGTGCCAGCAGTTTAGGACTGGAAGAGACCCAGTACTTC.

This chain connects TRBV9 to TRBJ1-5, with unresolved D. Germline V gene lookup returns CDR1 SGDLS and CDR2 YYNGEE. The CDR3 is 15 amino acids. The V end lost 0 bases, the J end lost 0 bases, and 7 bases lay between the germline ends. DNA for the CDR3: TGTGCCAGCAGCGTAGAAGGGTATAGCAATCAGCCCCAGCATTTT. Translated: CASSVEGYSNQPQHF. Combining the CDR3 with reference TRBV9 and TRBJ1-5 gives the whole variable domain DSGVTQTPKHLITATGQRVTLRCSPRSGDLSVYWYQQSLDQGLQFLIQYYNGEERAKGNILERFSAQQFPDLHSELNLSSLELGDSALYFCASSVEGYSNQPQHFGDGTRLSIL.

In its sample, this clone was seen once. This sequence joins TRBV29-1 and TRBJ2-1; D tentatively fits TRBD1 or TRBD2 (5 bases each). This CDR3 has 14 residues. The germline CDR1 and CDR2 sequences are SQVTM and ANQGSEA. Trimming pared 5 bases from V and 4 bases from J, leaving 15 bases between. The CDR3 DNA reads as TGCAGCGTTCTGGGACGCTCGGTTTACAATGAGCAGTTCTTC. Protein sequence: CSVLGRSVYNEQFF.

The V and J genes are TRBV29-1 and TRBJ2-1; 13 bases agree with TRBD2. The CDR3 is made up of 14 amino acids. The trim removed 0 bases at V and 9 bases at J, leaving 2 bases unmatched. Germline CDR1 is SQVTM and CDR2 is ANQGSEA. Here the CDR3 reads CSVEELAGGVEQFF. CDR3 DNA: TGCAGCGTTGAAGAACTAGCGGGAGGGGTTGAGCAGTTCTTC.

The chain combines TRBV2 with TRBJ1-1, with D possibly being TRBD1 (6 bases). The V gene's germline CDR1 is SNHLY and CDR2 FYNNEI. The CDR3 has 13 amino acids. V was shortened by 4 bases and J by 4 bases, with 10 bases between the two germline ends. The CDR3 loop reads CASSAARGTEAFF. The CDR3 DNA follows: TGTGCCAGCAGTGCCGCCAGGGGCACTGAAGCTTTCTTT. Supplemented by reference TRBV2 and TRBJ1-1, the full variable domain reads EPEVTQTPSHQVTQMGQEVILRCVPISNHLYFYWYRQILGQKVEFLVSFYNNEISEKSEIFDDQFSVERPDGSNFTLKIRSTKLEDSAMYFCASSAARGTEAFFGQGTRLTVV.

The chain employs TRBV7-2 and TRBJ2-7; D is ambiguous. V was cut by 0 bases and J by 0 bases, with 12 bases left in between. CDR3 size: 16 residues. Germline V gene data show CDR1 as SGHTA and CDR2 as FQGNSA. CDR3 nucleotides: TGTGCCAGCAGCTTAGCTGCGGATGGCCGCTCCTACGAGCAGTACTTC. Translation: CASSLAADGRSYEQYF.

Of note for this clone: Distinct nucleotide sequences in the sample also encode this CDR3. CDR3 DNA sequence: TGTGCCAGCAGTGAATGGGGACCCTACGAGCAGTACTTC. Protein sequence: CASSEWGPYEQYF. The chain has TRBV6-1 and TRBJ2-7, with D perhaps given as TRBD1 or TRBD2 (5 bases each). This CDR3 is built from 13 residues. V gave up 2 bases and J gave up 2 bases, with 7 bases separating them. Germline assignment: CDR1 MNHNS and CDR2 SASEGT.

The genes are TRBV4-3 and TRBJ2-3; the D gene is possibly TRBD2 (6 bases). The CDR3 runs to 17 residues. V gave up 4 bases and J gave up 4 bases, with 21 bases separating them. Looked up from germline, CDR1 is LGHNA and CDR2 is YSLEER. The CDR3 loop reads CASSLESGGGSADTQYF. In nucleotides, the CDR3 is TGCGCCAGCAGCCTCGAATCCGGGGGAGGTAGCGCAGATACGCAGTATTTT.

CDR3 sequence reads: CASSNRIGTYGYTF. CDR3 in DNA: TGTGCCAGCAGCAACAGAATCGGGACATATGGCTACACCTTC. The chain uses TRBV5-6 and TRBJ1-2; possible D gene TRBD1, 6 bases. Looked up from germline, CDR1 is SGHDT and CDR2 is YYEEEE. V dropped 4 bases and J dropped 5 bases, with 15 bases sitting between them. The CDR3 is 14 amino acids.

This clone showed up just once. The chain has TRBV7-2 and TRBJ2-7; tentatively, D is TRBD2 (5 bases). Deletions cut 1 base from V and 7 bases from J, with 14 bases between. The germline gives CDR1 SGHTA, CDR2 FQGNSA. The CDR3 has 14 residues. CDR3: CASSLGPTEEEQYF. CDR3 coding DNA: TGTGCCAGCAGCTTAGGGCCGACGGAGGAGGAGCAGTACTTC.

CDR3 in amino acids: CASSVLRESQFSKAHEQFF. For the CDR3, the DNA is TGTGCCAGCAGTGTCTTACGGGAGAGTCAGTTTAGTAAGGCTCATGAGCAGTTCTTC. The rearrangement links TRBV2 to TRBJ2-1, with D tentatively TRBD2 (6 bases). CDR3 size: 19 residues. V was shortened by 4 bases and J by 8 bases, with 30 bases between the two germline ends. Germline CDR1 SNHLY, CDR2 FYNNEI.

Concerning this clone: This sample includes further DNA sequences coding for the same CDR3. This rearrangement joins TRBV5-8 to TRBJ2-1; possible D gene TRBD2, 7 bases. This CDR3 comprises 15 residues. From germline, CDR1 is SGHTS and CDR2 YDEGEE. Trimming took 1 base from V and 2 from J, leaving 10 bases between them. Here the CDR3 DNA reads TGTGCCAGCAGCTTGCGCGGGGGCGCCTACAATGAGCAGTTCTTC. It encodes CASSLRGGAYNEQFF.